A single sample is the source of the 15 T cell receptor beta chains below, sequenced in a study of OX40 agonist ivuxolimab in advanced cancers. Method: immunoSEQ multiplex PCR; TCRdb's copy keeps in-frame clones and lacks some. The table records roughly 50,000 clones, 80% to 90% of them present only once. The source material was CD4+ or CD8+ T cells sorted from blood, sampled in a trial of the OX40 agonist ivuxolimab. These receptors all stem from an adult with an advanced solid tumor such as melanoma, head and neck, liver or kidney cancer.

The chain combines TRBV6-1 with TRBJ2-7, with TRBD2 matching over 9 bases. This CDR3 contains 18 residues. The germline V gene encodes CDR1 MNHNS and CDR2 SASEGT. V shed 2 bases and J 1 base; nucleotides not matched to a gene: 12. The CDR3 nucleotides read TGTGCCAGCAGTGAAACAAGCGGGAGGTTACGCATATCCTACGAGCAGTACTTC. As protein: CASSETSGRLRISYEQYF.

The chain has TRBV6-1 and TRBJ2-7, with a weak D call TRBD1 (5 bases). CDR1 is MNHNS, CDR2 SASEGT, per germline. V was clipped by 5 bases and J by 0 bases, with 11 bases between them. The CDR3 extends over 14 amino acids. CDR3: CASSKQVSSYEQYF. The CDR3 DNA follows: TGTGCCAGCAGTAAACAGGTTAGCTCCTACGAGCAGTACTTC.

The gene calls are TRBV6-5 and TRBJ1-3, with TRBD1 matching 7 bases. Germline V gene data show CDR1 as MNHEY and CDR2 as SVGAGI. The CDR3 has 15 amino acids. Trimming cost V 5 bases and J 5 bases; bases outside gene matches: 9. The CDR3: CASSPTWDRRNTIYF. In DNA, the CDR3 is TGTGCCAGCAGTCCCACCTGGGACAGACGAAACACCATATATTTT.

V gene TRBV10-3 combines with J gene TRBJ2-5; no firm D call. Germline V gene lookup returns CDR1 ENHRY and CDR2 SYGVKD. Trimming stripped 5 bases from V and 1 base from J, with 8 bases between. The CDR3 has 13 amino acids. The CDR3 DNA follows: TGTGCCATCAGTTCACAGACCCAAGAGACCCAGTACTTC. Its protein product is CAISSQTQETQYF.

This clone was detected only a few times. CDR3 nucleotides: TGTGCTAGTGGTCCCGGGCGCCGGGAGACCCAGTACTTC. As protein: CASGPGRRETQYF. This chain links TRBV12-5 with TRBJ2-5, with D hard to call. The CDR3 is made up of 13 amino acids. Germline CDR1 LGHNT, CDR2 FRNRAP. V lost 5 bases to trimming and J lost 5 bases, with 12 bases between them.

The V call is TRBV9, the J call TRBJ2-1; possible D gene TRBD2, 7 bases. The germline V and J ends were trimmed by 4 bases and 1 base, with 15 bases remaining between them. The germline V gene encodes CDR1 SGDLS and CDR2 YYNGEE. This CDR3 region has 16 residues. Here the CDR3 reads CASSPGAGVSYNEQFF. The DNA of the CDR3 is TGTGCCAGCAGCCCGGGGGCGGGAGTATCCTACAATGAGCAGTTCTTC.

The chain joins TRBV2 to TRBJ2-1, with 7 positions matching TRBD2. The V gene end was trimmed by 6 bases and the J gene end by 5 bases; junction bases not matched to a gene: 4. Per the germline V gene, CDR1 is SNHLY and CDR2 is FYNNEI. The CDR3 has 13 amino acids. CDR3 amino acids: CASSRTRNNEQFF. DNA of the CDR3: TGTGCCAGCAGCAGGACTAGGAACAATGAGCAGTTCTTC.

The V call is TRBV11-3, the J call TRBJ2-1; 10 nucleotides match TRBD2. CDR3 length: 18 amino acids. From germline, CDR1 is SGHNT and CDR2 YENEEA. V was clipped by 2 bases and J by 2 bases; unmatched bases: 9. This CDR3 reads CASSLKEEREGPYNEQFF. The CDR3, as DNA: TGTGCCAGCAGCTTAAAAGAGGAGCGGGAGGGACCCTACAATGAGCAGTTCTTC.

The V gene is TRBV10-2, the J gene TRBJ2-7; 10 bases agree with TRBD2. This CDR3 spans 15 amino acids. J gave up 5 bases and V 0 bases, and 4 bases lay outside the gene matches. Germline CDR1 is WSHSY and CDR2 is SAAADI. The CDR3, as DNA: TGCGCCAGCAGTGAGTCCGGGCTAGCGGGAGACGAGCAGTACTTC. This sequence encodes CASSESGLAGDEQYF.

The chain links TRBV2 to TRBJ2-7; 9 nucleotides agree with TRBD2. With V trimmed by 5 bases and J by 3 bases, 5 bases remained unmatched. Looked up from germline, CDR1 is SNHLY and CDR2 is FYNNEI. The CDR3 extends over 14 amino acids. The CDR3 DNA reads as TGTGCCAGCAGTTTAGCGGGAGCGCTCTACGAGCAGTACTTC. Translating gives CASSLAGALYEQYF. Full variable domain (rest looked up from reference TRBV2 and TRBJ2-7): EPEVTQTPSHQVTQMGQEVILRCVPISNHLYFYWYRQILGQKVEFLVSFYNNEISEKSEIFDDQFSVERPDGSNFTLKIRSTKLEDSAMYFCASSLAGALYEQYFGPGTRLTVT.

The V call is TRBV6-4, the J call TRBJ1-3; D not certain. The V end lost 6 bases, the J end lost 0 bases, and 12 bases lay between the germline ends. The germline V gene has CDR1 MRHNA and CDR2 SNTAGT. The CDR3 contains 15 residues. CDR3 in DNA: TGTGCCAGCAGACCCGACGGGAGCTCTGGAAACACCATATATTTT. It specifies CASRPDGSSGNTIYF.

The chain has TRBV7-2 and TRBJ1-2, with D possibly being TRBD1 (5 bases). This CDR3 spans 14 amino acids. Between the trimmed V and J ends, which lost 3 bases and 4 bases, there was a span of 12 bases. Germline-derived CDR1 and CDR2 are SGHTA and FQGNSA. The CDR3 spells CASSFEPQGYGYTF. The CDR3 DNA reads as TGTGCCAGCAGCTTTGAGCCCCAGGGCTATGGCTACACCTTC.

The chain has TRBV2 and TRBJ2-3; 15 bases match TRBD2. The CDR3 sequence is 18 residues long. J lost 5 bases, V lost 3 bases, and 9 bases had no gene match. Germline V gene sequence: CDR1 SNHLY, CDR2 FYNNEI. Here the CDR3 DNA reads TGTGCCAGCAGTGAGTCTGGACTAGCGGGAGGGCCGGTAGATACGCAGTATTTT. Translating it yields CASSESGLAGGPVDTQYF. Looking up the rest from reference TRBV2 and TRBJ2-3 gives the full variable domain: EPEVTQTPSHQVTQMGQEVILRCVPISNHLYFYWYRQILGQKVEFLVSFYNNEISEKSEIFDDQFSVERPDGSNFTLKIRSTKLEDSAMYFCASSESGLAGGPVDTQYFGPGTRLTVL.

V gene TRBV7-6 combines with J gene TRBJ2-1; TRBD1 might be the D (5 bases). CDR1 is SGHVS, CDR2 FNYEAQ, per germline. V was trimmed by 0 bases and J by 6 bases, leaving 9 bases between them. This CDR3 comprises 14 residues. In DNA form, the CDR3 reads TGTGCCAGCAGCTTAGCAGGGGCGAGCAATGAGCAGTTCTTC. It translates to CASSLAGASNEQFF.

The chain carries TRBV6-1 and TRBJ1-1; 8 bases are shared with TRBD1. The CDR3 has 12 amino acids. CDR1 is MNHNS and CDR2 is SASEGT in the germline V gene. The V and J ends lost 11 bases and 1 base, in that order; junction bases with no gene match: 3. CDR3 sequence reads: CAVQGGNTEAFF. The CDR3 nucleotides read TGTGCCGTACAGGGGGGGAACACTGAAGCTTTCTTT.